This T cell receptor beta chain was profiled in a study of T cells expressing NK-cell markers (TCRdb year 2020). Turning to the overall study: TCR beta-chain repertoires were profiled in sorted CD3+CD56+NKG2C+, CD3+CD56+NKG2C- and CD3+CD56-NKG2C+ T-cell subsets from several donors. Among the eight sequenced donors, only one was HCMV-seronegative, while the other seven were HCMV-seropositive. The study sequenced eight donors, all healthy volunteers chosen at random: three men and five women. Illumina HiSeq 2000/2500, MiSeq or NextSeq was used to sequence libraries as 2 x 150 bp reads. Findings and caveats that apply to the study as a whole: Whether the expanded NKG2C-expressing T cell clones were specific for HCMV antigens remained unclear. Those dominant clonotypes were again the most abundant among CD3+CD56-NKG2C+ cells in several donors, at about 25-60.1%. In over five donors, the dominant CD3+CD56+NKG2C+ clonotypes were found to rank among the top 10 CD8+ clonotypes and to make up about 1.0-8% of CD8+ T cells.

Sequencing took place on an Illumina HiSeq 2000. TCR beta cDNA libraries were made by 5'RACE template switching that added a universal primer site and unique molecular identifiers. Priming for cDNA synthesis came from the TCR beta constant segment, and two successive PCR amplification steps followed. The authors processed their data as follows. MIGEC was used to demultiplex reads and group reads by UMI, and MiTCR was used to assemble and quantify clonotypes. Only TCR cDNA sequences supported by at least two reads were kept to exclude erroneous sequences. The tcR package was used for downstream repertoire analysis, with clonotypes matched between fractions based on CDR3 nucleotide sequence plus V segment. VDJmatch was used to annotate antigen specificity against VDJdb, with one amino acid substitution in CDR3 permitted. Through TCRdb reprocessing, the reads give one entry per CDR3 protein sequence; DNA is omitted. The authors' filters were not applied to this entry. The sample table gives about 260,000 distinct CDR3 sequences. Jointly, the top ten make up about 4.2% of the sample.

The CDR3 goes from the cysteine to the phenylalanine over 14 residues. No DNA appears here. Based on the germline V gene, the CDR1 and CDR2 sequences are KGHSH and LQKENI. HCMV-specific IgG was detected in serum with a commercial ELISA kit to determine HCMV serostatus. Ficoll density gradient centrifugation was used to isolate peripheral blood mononuclear cells from blood. Of note for this clonotype: Its antigen remains undetermined.

The TCR comes from a woman between 18 and 75 years old in good health. The rearranged chain carries TRBV18 and TRBJ1-2; there is no DNA to check the TCRdb D call of TRBD1. The sequencing sample was made of blood T cells: a sorted CD56 or NKG2C T cell subset, CD4+ or CD8+ T cells, or bulk PBMC T cells (not recorded which). The CDR3 here reads CASSPRQGSYGYTF.